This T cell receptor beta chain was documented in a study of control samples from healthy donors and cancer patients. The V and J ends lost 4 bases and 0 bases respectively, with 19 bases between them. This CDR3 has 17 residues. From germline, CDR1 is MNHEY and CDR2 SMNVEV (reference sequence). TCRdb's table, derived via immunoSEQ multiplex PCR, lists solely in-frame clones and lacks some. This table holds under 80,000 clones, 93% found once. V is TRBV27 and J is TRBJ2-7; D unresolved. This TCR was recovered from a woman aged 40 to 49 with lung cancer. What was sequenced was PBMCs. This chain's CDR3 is CASSSTEGFVGSYEQYF. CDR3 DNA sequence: TGTGCCAGCAGTTCGACCGAAGGGTTTGTGGGCTCCTACGAGCAGTACTTC.